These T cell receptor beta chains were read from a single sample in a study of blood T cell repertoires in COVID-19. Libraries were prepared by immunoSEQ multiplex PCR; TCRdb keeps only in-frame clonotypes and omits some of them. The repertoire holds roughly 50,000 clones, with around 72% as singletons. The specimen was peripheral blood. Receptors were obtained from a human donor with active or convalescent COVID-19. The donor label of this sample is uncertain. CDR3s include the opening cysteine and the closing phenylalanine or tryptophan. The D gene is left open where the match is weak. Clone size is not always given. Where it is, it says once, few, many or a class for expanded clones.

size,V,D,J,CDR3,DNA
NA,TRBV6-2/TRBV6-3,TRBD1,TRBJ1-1,CASSWGTGGNTEAFF,TGTGCCAGCAGTTGGGGGACAGGGGGGAACACTGAAGCTTTCTTT
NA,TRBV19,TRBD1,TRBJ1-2,CASSPRQGADYGYTF,TGTGCCAGTAGTCCTAGACAGGGGGCTGACTATGGCTACACCTTC
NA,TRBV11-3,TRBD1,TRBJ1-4,CASSLADRGSLFF,TGTGCCAGCAGTTTAGCCGACAGGGGCTCACTGTTTTTT
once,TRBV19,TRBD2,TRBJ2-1,CASSLAGGGRAYNEQFF,TGTGCCAGTAGTCTGGCTGGAGGCGGGAGGGCTTACAATGAGCAGTTCTTC
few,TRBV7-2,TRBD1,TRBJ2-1,CASSQQGAGYNEQFF,TGTGCCAGCAGTCAGCAGGGGGCGGGGTACAATGAGCAGTTCTTC
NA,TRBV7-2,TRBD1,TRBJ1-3,CASSLALQGISGNTIYF,TGTGCCAGCAGCTTAGCGTTACAGGGGATCTCTGGAAACACCATATATTTT
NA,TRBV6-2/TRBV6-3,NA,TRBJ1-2,CASSQEIAGYTF,TGTGCCAGCAGTCAAGAGATTGCCGGCTACACCTTC
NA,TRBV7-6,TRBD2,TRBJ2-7,CASSISGRAGDEQYF,TGTGCCAGCAGCATTAGCGGGAGGGCCGGGGACGAGCAGTACTTC
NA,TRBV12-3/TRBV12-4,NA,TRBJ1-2,CASSLDSNYGYTF,TGTGCCAGCAGTTTGGACAGTAACTATGGCTACACCTTC
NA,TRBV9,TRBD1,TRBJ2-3,CASSLGQTDTQYF,TGTGCCAGCAGCTTGGGACAGACAGATACGCAGTATTTT
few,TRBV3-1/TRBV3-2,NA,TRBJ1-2,CASSQDVRARGYTF,TGTGCCAGCAGCCAAGATGTCAGGGCGCGGGGCTACACCTTC
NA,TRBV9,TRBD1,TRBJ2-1,CASSGGTALYNEQFF,TGTGCCAGCAGCGGGGGGACAGCCCTCTACAATGAGCAGTTCTTC
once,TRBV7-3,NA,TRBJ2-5,CASSPGSKETQYF,TGTGCCAGCAGCCCCGGGTCTAAAGAGACCCAGTACTTC
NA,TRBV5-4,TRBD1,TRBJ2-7,CASSLTDRGRLAYEQYF,TGTGCCAGCAGCTTGACGGACAGGGGAAGGTTAGCCTACGAGCAGTACTTC
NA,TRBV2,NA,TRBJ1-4,CASTEGVNEKLFF,TGTGCCAGCACCGAGGGAGTTAATGAAAAACTGTTTTTT
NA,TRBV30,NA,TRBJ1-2,CAWARGILSGYTF,TGTGCCTGGGCGCGGGGGATCTTATCTGGCTACACCTTC
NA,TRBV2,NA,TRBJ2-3,CASSAGAGTDTQYF,TGTGCCAGCAGCGCCGGAGCAGGCACAGATACGCAGTATTTT
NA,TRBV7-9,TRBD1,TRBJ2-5,CASGDSQETQYF,TGTGCCAGCGGGGACAGCCAAGAGACCCAGTACTTC
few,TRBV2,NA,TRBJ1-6,CASSDGGAIPPLHF,TGTGCCAGCAGTGATGGGGGGGCGATTCCTCCCCTCCACTTT
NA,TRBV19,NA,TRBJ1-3,CASSIQAGNTIYF,TGTGCCAGTAGTATCCAGGCTGGAAACACCATATATTTT
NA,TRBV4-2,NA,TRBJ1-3,CASSQDMLFGNTIYF,TGTGCCAGCAGCCAAGATATGTTGTTCGGAAACACCATATATTTT
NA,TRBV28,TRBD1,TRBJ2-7,CASSTGTVLREQYF,TGTGCCAGCAGTACCGGGACAGTCCTTAGGGAGCAGTATTTC
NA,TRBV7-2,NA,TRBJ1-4,CASTLSGWGEKLFF,TGTGCCAGCACCCTTAGCGGGTGGGGTGAAAAACTGTTTTTT
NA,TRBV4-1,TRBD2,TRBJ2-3,CASSQAPGLATDTQYF,TGCGCCAGCAGCCAAGCTCCGGGACTAGCGACAGATACGCAGTATTTT
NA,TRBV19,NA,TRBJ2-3,CASSPSERSTDTQYF,TGTGCCAGTAGTCCCTCGGAGCGGAGCACAGATACGCAGTATTTT